These 21 T cell receptor beta chains were sequenced from one sample in a study of beta chain features in type 1 diabetes. Every isolated RNA sample was fully reverse transcribed, so sequencing captured expressed TCRB transcripts. The method was immunoSEQ multiplex PCR; TCRdb's version includes in-frame clones alone and lacks a portion of them. Of roughly 140,000 clones in the sample, 6.9% were seen once. Material: central memory CD4+ T cells from blood. The receptors come from a woman aged 25-40 years in good health.

This clone was counted only a few times. The chain joins TRBV7-6 to TRBJ2-1; 8 bases are a match to TRBD1. The CDR3 loop spans 17 amino acids. CDR1 is SGHVS, CDR2 FNYEAQ, per germline. V was pared by 2 bases and J by 7 bases, with 13 bases of the junction left unmatched. CDR3 region: CASSLSWRQGAGNEQFF. For the CDR3, the DNA is TGTGCCAGCAGCTTATCGTGGCGGCAGGGGGCCGGGAATGAGCAGTTCTTC.

This clone has just a few counts. The genes are TRBV7-9 and TRBJ2-7; 11 nucleotides align to TRBD2. CDR1 is SEHNR, CDR2 FQNEAQ, per germline (reference sequence). J lost 4 bases, V lost 5 bases, and 7 bases had no gene match. There are 15 residues in the CDR3. The CDR3 region has the DNA TGTGCCAGCAGCCGCGAGGGACTAGCGGAGTACGAGCAGTACTTC. Amino acids: CASSREGLAEYEQYF.

This clone was counted many times. This sequence joins TRBV7-2 and TRBJ2-2; possibly TRBD2 for D (5 bases). V was clipped by 2 bases and J by 0 bases, with 7 bases between them. Germline lookup yields CDR1 SGHTA and CDR2 FQGNSA. The CDR3 runs to 15 residues. CDR3 bases: TGTGCCAGCAGCTTATCGGGGTCGAACACCGGGGAGCTGTTTTTT. Its translation is CASSLSGSNTGELFF.

This clone was counted between two and nine times. V is TRBV6-5 and J is TRBJ1-3; 7 bases fit TRBD1. The germline V gene has CDR1 MNHEY and CDR2 SVGAGI. Trimming took 3 bases from V and 6 from J; bases not matched to a gene: 8. The CDR3 has 15 residues. The CDR3 DNA is TGTGCCAGCAGTTATAGAGGGACAGCTGCAAACACCATATATTTT. Protein: CASSYRGTAANTIYF.

This clone was detected only a few times. The chain combines TRBV7-9 with TRBJ2-3, with TRBD1 as a possible D gene (5 bases). Germline-derived CDR1 and CDR2 are SEHNR and FQNEAQ (reference sequence). Trimming shortened V by 10 bases and J by 4 bases, and 12 bases separated the two germline ends. The CDR3 length is 12 residues. The chain's CDR3 is CAIWVGADTQYF. CDR3 nucleotide sequence: TGTGCCATTTGGGTAGGGGCAGATACGCAGTATTTT.

This clone has only a few counts. The V and J genes are TRBV7-3 and TRBJ2-5; 7 nucleotides agree with TRBD1. V lost 5 bases to trimming and J lost 2 bases; unmatched junction nucleotides: 5. Germline V gene lookup returns CDR1 SGHTA and CDR2 FQGTGA. The CDR3 runs to 14 residues. CDR3 sequence reads: CASSPTGQQETQYF. As DNA, the CDR3 is TGTGCCAGCAGCCCGACAGGGCAGCAAGAGACCCAGTACTTC.

The chain has TRBV21-1 and TRBJ2-1; the D segment call TRBD2 is taken from the table without a DNA check. TRBV21-1 counts as a pseudogene. CDR3 length: 16 residues. As DNA, the CDR3 is TGTGCCAGCAGCAAAGCTAATAGCTCCCTTTACAATGAGCAGTTCTTC. It encodes CASSKANSSLYNEQFF.

This clone was recorded a few times. One end of the junction is discordant with germline, which a read error may explain. The V gene is TRBV7-2, the J gene TRBJ2-3; TRBD2 matches at 11 bases. This CDR3 comprises 15 residues. Germline CDR1 and CDR2: SGHTA and FQGNSA. The CDR3 protein is CASTPRGSGRAMENF. The CDR3 region has the DNA TGTGCCAGCACCCCTCGTGGTAGCGGGAGGGCCATGGAAAATTTT.

This chain joins TRBV28 and TRBJ2-7; weak D call: TRBD1 (6 bases). V gave up 11 bases and J gave up 3 bases, with 17 bases separating them. CDR3 size: 13 residues. Germline V lookup: CDR1 MDHEN, CDR2 SYDVKM. Here the CDR3 reads CAAQGTKNYEQYF. CDR3 DNA sequence: TGTGCCGCCCAGGGGACCAAGAACTACGAGCAGTACTTC.

This clone was counted at least ten times. This chain links TRBV9 with TRBJ1-2, with D possibly TRBD1 on 6 matching bases. Germline-derived CDR1 and CDR2 are SGDLS and YYNGEE. The V gene lost 4 bases and the J gene lost 9 bases, with 16 bases spanning the gap. The CDR3 length is 13 residues. DNA of the CDR3: TGTGCCAGCAGCCCTCGGACAGCTGAGAGCTACACCTTC. It yields the protein CASSPRTAESYTF.

This clone has a handful of counts. This chain connects TRBV18 to TRBJ2-5, with 9 bases matching TRBD1. CDR1 is KGHSH, CDR2 LQKENI, per germline. The trim removed 5 bases at V and 5 bases at J, leaving 3 bases unmatched. The CDR3 loop spans 13 amino acids. The chain's CDR3 is CASSSGTGETQYF. CDR3 DNA sequence: TGTGCCAGCTCATCCGGGACAGGGGAGACCCAGTACTTC.

This clone came up a few times. The gene calls are TRBV11-1 and TRBJ2-7; D is undetermined. Germline V gene sequence: CDR1 SGHAT, CDR2 FQDESV (reference sequence). The CDR3 is 14 amino acids. V dropped 5 bases and J dropped 2 bases, with 13 bases sitting between them. CDR3 residues: CASSPRAATYEQYF. DNA of the CDR3: TGTGCCAGCAGCCCCCGAGCAGCGACCTACGAGCAGTACTTC.

This clone was detected ten times or more. This sample also contains other DNA sequences that code for the same CDR3. The J gene is TRBJ1-1, the V gene TRBV18; no definite D call. The CDR3 runs 13 residues. Germline CDR1 reads KGHSH; CDR2 reads LQKENI. V lost 1 base and J 1 base, leaving 4 bases between the germline ends. CDR3 in amino acids: CASSPHKNTEAFF. In nucleotides, the CDR3 is TGTGCCAGCTCACCACACAAGAACACTGAAGCTTTCTTT. Full variable domain (outside the CDR3, taken from reference TRBV18 and TRBJ1-1): NAGVMQNPRHLVRRRGQEARLRCSPMKGHSHVYWYRQLPEEGLKFMVYLQKENIIDESGMPKERFSAEFPKEGPSILRIQQVVRGDSAAYFCASSPHKNTEAFFGQGTRLTVV.

V gene TRBV18 combines with J gene TRBJ2-1, with 10 nucleotides matching TRBD2. The CDR3 is made up of 16 amino acids. The V gene end was trimmed by 4 bases and the J gene end by 4 bases; junction bases not matched to a gene: 7. Germline V gene data show CDR1 as KGHSH and CDR2 as LQKENI. The chain's CDR3 is CASSLGLAGVYNEQFF. CDR3 bases: TGTGCCAGCTCACTCGGCCTAGCGGGAGTGTACAATGAGCAGTTCTTC.

This clone has just a few counts. The rearrangement uses TRBV4-3 and TRBJ2-5; 8 bases line up with TRBD1. Germline CDR1 LGHNA, CDR2 YSLEER. The CDR3 loop spans 17 amino acids. After removal of 0 bases from V and 0 bases from J, the junction contained 6 bases not matched to a gene. The CDR3 loop reads CASSQEWGQAYQETQYF. The DNA of the CDR3 is TGCGCCAGCAGCCAAGAGTGGGGACAGGCGTACCAAGAGACCCAGTACTTC.

The table lists this clone with a few counts. The gene calls are TRBV18 and TRBJ1-2; D uncertain. V lost 6 bases and J lost 6, with 11 bases in between. This CDR3 is 12 amino acids long. CDR1 and CDR2 from the germline V gene are KGHSH and LQKENI. CDR3 sequence reads: CASSLTQDGYTF. CDR3 in DNA: TGTGCCAGCTCCCTTACCCAGGATGGCTACACCTTC.

This sequence joins TRBV6-4 and TRBJ1-1; 7 bases are shared with TRBD1. V lost 6 bases and J lost 1; bases outside the gene matches: 5. The germline V gene has CDR1 MRHNA and CDR2 SNTAGT. The CDR3 is 14 amino acids. CDR3 in amino acids: CASSLTGTNTEAFF. CDR3 in DNA: TGTGCCAGCAGCCTGACAGGGACGAACACTGAAGCTTTCTTT.

This clone was observed a handful of times. The chain combines TRBV29-1 with TRBJ2-7, with D maybe TRBD1 (6 bases). Per germline, CDR1 SQVTM and CDR2 ANQGSEA. Trimming took 2 bases from V and 6 from J, leaving 17 bases between them. There are 14 residues in the CDR3. CDR3 amino acids: CSVELDRLSGEQYF. Written as DNA, the CDR3 is TGCAGCGTTGAATTAGACAGGTTAAGCGGCGAGCAGTACTTC.

This clone showed up just a few times. V gene TRBV10-3 combines with J gene TRBJ2-6, with 7 bases identical to TRBD1. Per the germline V gene, CDR1 is ENHRY and CDR2 is SYGVKD. The CDR3 extends over 15 amino acids. The V and J ends lost 6 bases and 4 bases, in that order; junction bases with no gene match: 6. The CDR3 reads CAISSDRAGANVLTF. The CDR3 nucleotides read TGTGCCATCAGCTCCGACAGGGCCGGGGCCAACGTCCTGACTTTC.

This clone has more than one count but fewer than ten. V gene TRBV5-4 combines with J gene TRBJ2-1, with D possibly TRBD2 on 6 matching bases. Germline V CDR1 and CDR2: SGHNT, YYREEE (reference sequence). The CDR3 covers 11 residues. With 5 bases removed from V and 7 bases from J, the gap between germline ends came to 7 bases. In DNA, the CDR3 is TGTGCCAGCAGGGGGGGTAATGAGCAGTTCTTC. It codes for CASRGGNEQFF.

The chain carries TRBV7-2 and TRBJ2-5; D gene uncertain. This CDR3 has 13 amino acids. V lost 1 base to trimming and J lost 6 bases, with 9 bases between them. CDR1 SGHTA and CDR2 FQGNSA come from the germline V gene. The DNA for the CDR3 is TGTGCCAGCAGCTTAGACAATCGCCAGACCCAGTACTTC. Translating it yields CASSLDNRQTQYF.